The 24 T cell receptor beta chains reported below all come from one sample, sequenced in a study of tissue T cells after allogeneic stem cell transplantation. TCRdb's table, derived via immunoSEQ multiplex PCR, lists solely in-frame clones and lacks some. The table includes around 6,800 clones, about a third detected once. Regarding time point: mouse harvest day 14 after allogeneic transplant. Tail vein injection delivered 10^7 T-cell-depleted bone marrow cells and 10^6 splenic CD5+ T cells. The sequencing input was skin. Receptors were obtained from a female BALB/c mouse given C57BL/6 T cells with graft-versus-host disease after an allogeneic hematopoietic cell transplant.

Points on this clone: The genes are named according to mouse. The read ends 1 residue before the CDR3 terminus; that terminus is restored from the germline J gene. The chain uses TRBV26 and TRBJ2-3; 7 bases fit TRBD2. The CDR3 totals 15 residues. Germline trimming cut 3 bases from V and 2 bases from J; bases unmatched to any gene: 5. Germline V gene data show CDR1 as KGHPV and CDR2 as FQNQEV (reference sequence). Partial CDR3 DNA: TGTGCCAGCAGTCTCCCTTGGGGGGATGCAGAAACGCTGTAT. Its protein is CASSLPWGDAETLY. The entire CDR3 is CASSLPWGDAETLYF.

This clone occurred a few times. The gene names here belong to mouse. Sequencing ends 1 residue short of the CDR3 end; the germline J gene provides the rest. This chain connects TRBV26 to TRBJ1-6; D is undetermined. TRBJ1-6 counts as an open reading frame of uncertain function. CDR1 and CDR2 from the germline V gene are KGHPV and FQNQEV (reference sequence). Trimming took 1 base from V and 0 from J, leaving 4 bases between them. The CDR3 has 15 amino acids. The part of the CDR3 DNA that was read is TGTGCCAGCAGTCTGTTGGATTCCTATAATTCGCCCCTCTAC. It encodes CASSLLDSYNSPLY. In full, the CDR3 reads CASSLLDSYNSPLYF.

About this clone: Gene names follow the mouse nomenclature. The missing CDR3 end, 1 residue past where the read stops, is filled in from the germline J gene. The chain couples TRBV26 to TRBJ2-4; weak D call: TRBD1 (6 bases). The CDR3 length is 14 residues. CDR1 is KGHPV and CDR2 is FQNQEV in the germline V gene (reference sequence). The ends were cut back, 2 bases at V and 3 bases at J, with 9 bases in the middle. The DNA read from the CDR3 is TGTGCCAGCAGTCTGGGGGACAAACAAAACACCTTGTAC. Translation gives CASSLGDKQNTLY. The full CDR3 reads CASSLGDKQNTLYF.

To note about this clone: Mouse germline and gene names are used. The read ends 1 residue early relative to the CDR3; the germline J gene fills the gap. J is TRBJ1-4 and V is TRBV26; 7 bases are shared with TRBD1. The CDR3 consists of 16 residues. CDR1 and CDR2 from the germline V gene are KGHPV and FQNQEV (reference sequence). After removal of 4 bases from V and 0 bases from J, the junction contained 5 bases not matched to a gene. Partial CDR3 DNA: TGTGCCAGCAGTCCCGGGACAGACTTTTCCAACGAAAGATTATTT. This sequence encodes CASSPGTDFSNERLF. The CDR3, in full, reads CASSPGTDFSNERLFF.

By share of the sample, this clone is medium-sized (0.01 to 0.1%). Genes and germline come from the mouse. Sequencing ends 1 residue short of the CDR3 end; the germline J gene provides the rest. This chain joins TRBV23 and TRBJ1-2. This CDR3 contains 14 residues. Per the germline V gene, CDR1 is KGHTA and CDR2 is FQNQQP. The CDR3 sequence: CSSSPGGRVTDYTF. The CDR3 DNA, read in part, is TGCTCCAGCAGTCCTGGGGGCAGGGTGACCGACTACACC. The full variable domain, rest sourced from reference TRBV23 and TRBJ1-2, is DAAVTQKPRYLIKMKGQEAEMKCIPEKGHTAVFWYQQKQSKELKFLIYFQNQQPLDQIDMVKERFSAVCPSSSLCSLGIRTCEAEDSALYLCSSSPGGRVTDYTFGSGTRLLVI.

This clone was detected a few times. All gene names here are mouse names. The read stops 1 residue short of the end of the CDR3; the missing end is completed from the germline J gene. V gene TRBV26 combines with J gene TRBJ2-4; TRBD2 aligns across 11 bases. V gave up 6 bases and J gave up 7 bases; unmatched junction bases: 6. This CDR3 contains 14 residues. CDR1 is KGHPV and CDR2 is FQNQEV in the germline V gene (reference sequence). The DNA read from the CDR3 is TGTGCCAGCAGCCGGGACTGGGGGAGGGACACCTTGTAC. It is translated as CASSRDWGRDTLY. The whole CDR3 region reads CASSRDWGRDTLYF.

In regard to this clone: Mouse gene names apply. The read gets to within 1 residue of the CDR3 end, and the germline J gene fills in the rest. This rearrangement joins TRBV5 to TRBJ2-7; 9 bases map to TRBD1. V was clipped by 1 base and J by 1 base; unmatched bases: 2. The CDR3 runs to 15 residues. CDR1 is LGHNA and CDR2 is YNLKQL in the germline V gene (reference sequence). This CDR3 is CASSQAGTGSYEQYF. The part of the CDR3 DNA that was read is TGTGCCAGCAGCCAAGCAGGGACAGGGTCCTATGAACAGTAC.

Note on this clone: The gene symbols are mouse symbols. The observed sequence ends 1 residue before the CDR3 terminus, with the missing tail filled in from the germline J gene. The V gene is TRBV13-2, the J gene TRBJ2-4; D is undetermined. V lost 3 bases, J lost 2 bases, and 1 base lay in between. Germline-derived CDR1 and CDR2 are NNHNN and SYGAGS (reference sequence). The CDR3 loop spans 11 amino acids. CDR3 sequence: CASGAQNTLYF. The sequenced CDR3 bases are TGTGCCAGCGGTGCTCAAAACACCTTGTAC.

A word on this clone: All gene names here are mouse names. The read gets to within 1 residue of the CDR3 end, and the germline J gene fills in the rest. V gene TRBV26 combines with J gene TRBJ2-3; unclear D gene. Trimming removed 2 bases from V and 0 bases from J, with 3 bases in between. Germline V gene lookup returns CDR1 KGHPV and CDR2 FQNQEV (reference sequence). This CDR3 contains 13 residues. CDR3 amino acids: CASSLLSAETLYF. The part of the CDR3 DNA that was read is TGTGCCAGCAGTCTGCTTAGTGCAGAAACGCTGTAT.

Notes on this clone: A much bigger clone sits one base away, suggesting this may be a read error. Germline and genes here are mouse. The read halts 1 residue ahead of the CDR3 end, with the missing end drawn from the germline J gene. The V call is TRBV26, the J call TRBJ2-7; TRBD2 agrees at 11 bases. The junction had 5 bases not matched to a gene; V was cut back by 6 bases and J by 1 base. Germline loops: CDR1 KGHPV, CDR2 FQNQEV (reference sequence). The length of the CDR3 is 15 residues. The CDR3: CASSQGLGGSYEQYF. The DNA read from the CDR3 is TGTGCCAGCAGCCAAGGACTGGGGGGTTCCTATGAACAGTAC. Full variable domain (missing parts from reference TRBV26 and TRBJ2-7): NSKVIQTPRYLVKGQGQKAKMRCIPEKGHPVVFWYQQNKNNEFKFLINFQNQEVLQQIDMTEKRFSAECPSNSPCSLEIQSSEAGDSALYLCASSQGLGGSYEQYFGPGTRLTVL.

For this clone: Gene names are the mouse ones. The DNA read from the CDR3 is TGTGCCAGCAGGACAGGGGGCGAAAGATTATTT. This sequence encodes CASRTGGERLF. The full CDR3 protein is CASRTGGERLFF. The gene calls are TRBV3 and TRBJ1-4; 9 bases are a match to TRBD1. The read finishes 1 residue shy of the CDR3 end, and the germline J gene is used to complete it. This CDR3 is 12 amino acids long. V trimming: 6 bases; J trimming: 7 bases; junction bases outside the gene matches: 0. The germline gives CDR1 SNHLY, CDR2 FYNGKV (reference sequence). The full variable domain, rest sourced from reference TRBV3 and TRBJ1-4, is GPKVLQIPSHQIIDMGQMVTLNCDPVSNHLYFYWYKQILGQQMEFLVNFYNGKVMEKSKLFKDQFSVERPDGSYFTLKIQPTALEDSAVYFCASRTGGERLFFGHGTKLSVL.

This clone rates as medium-sized. Gene names follow the mouse nomenclature. The DNA ends 1 residue before the CDR3 does, and the rest of the CDR3 is filled in from the germline J gene. V usage is TRBV1 and J usage is TRBJ2-7; 11 bases fit TRBD2. From germline, CDR1 is NSQYPW and CDR2 LRSPGD (reference sequence). This CDR3 comprises 14 residues. J lost 6 bases, V lost 2 bases, and 3 bases had no gene match. The sequenced part of the CDR3 DNA is TGCACCTGCAGTGCACTGGACTGGGGGGTTGAACAGTAC. Its translation is CTCSALDWGVEQY. The entire CDR3 is CTCSALDWGVEQYF.

This clone was seen a handful of times. Gene names follow the mouse nomenclature. The read gets to within 1 residue of the CDR3 end, and the germline J gene fills in the rest. The chain employs TRBV3 and TRBJ1-4, with TRBD1 as a possible D gene (6 bases). This CDR3 contains 15 residues. The V gene lost 4 bases and the J gene lost 2 bases, with 11 bases spanning the gap. Germline V gives CDR1 SNHLY, CDR2 FYNGKV (reference sequence). The CDR3 sequence: CASSSRGASNERLFF. CDR3 DNA (partial): TGTGCCAGCAGCTCCCGGGGGGCATCCAACGAAAGATTATTT.

This clone is classed as medium-sized. Gene names are the mouse ones. CDR3 DNA (partial): TGTGCCAGCAGTCTGTCGAATAATTCGCCCCTCTAC. It encodes CASSLSNNSPLY. The full-length CDR3 reads as CASSLSNNSPLYF. This chain joins TRBV26 and TRBJ1-6, with D uncertain. The missing CDR3 end, 1 residue past where the read stops, is filled in from the germline J gene. TRBJ1-6 is an ORF, with its function uncertain. The CDR3 extends over 13 amino acids. Trimming shortened V by 0 bases and J by 5 bases, and 2 bases separated the two germline ends. From germline, CDR1 is KGHPV and CDR2 FQNQEV (reference sequence).

This clone showed up just a few times. Gene names follow the mouse nomenclature. The CDR3 end falls 1 residue outside the read, so it is completed with the germline J gene. V and J are TRBV26 and TRBJ1-1; 10 bases are shared with TRBD1. Germline values: CDR1 KGHPV, CDR2 FQNQEV (reference sequence). V was pared by 2 bases and J by 0 bases, with 0 bases of the junction left unmatched. This CDR3 is 15 amino acids long. CDR3: CASSLGQGANTEVFF. The sequenced part of the CDR3 DNA is TGTGCCAGCAGTCTGGGACAGGGGGCAAACACAGAAGTCTTC.

This clone turned up a few times. Each gene name is a mouse one. Read data end 1 residue before the CDR3 end; the end is taken from the germline J gene. V is TRBV19 and J is TRBJ1-6; possibly TRBD1 for D (5 bases). TRBJ1-6 is filed as an ORF, its function uncertain. The germline V gene encodes CDR1 FNHDT and CDR2 SITEND (reference sequence). V was shortened by 3 bases and J by 0 bases, with 10 bases between the two germline ends. The CDR3 has 16 amino acids. CDR3 DNA, as far as it was read: TGTGCCAGCAGTAAGGGGAAGCTTTCCTATAATTCGCCCCTCTAC. It specifies CASSKGKLSYNSPLY. The entire CDR3 is CASSKGKLSYNSPLYF.

Points on this clone: The gene names given are mouse names. The DNA read from the CDR3 is TGTGCCAGCGGTCAAAACACCTTGTAC. It is translated as CASGQNTLY. The complete CDR3 protein is CASGQNTLYF. This chain links TRBV13-2 with TRBJ2-4, with D uncertain. The read falls 1 residue short of the CDR3 end, and the missing part is taken from the germline J gene. Trimming removed 4 bases at V and 3 bases at J, with 0 bases between. The V gene's germline CDR1 is NNHNN and CDR2 SYGAGS (reference sequence). CDR3 length: 10 residues.

On this clone: Gene names are mouse gene names. The read ends 1 residue before the CDR3 terminus; that terminus is restored from the germline J gene. This chain connects TRBV26 to TRBJ1-1; D not resolved. Germline V gene sequence: CDR1 KGHPV, CDR2 FQNQEV (reference sequence). Trimming stripped 2 bases from V and 1 base from J, with 5 bases between. The CDR3 loop spans 13 amino acids. The CDR3 is CASSLTENTEVFF. CDR3 bases read: TGTGCCAGCAGTCTGACAGAAAACACAGAAGTCTTC.

Within the sample, this clone is medium-sized. Mouse germline and gene names are used. The CDR3 end is not reached by the read, which stops 1 residue before it; the germline J gene fills it in. The chain uses TRBV1 and TRBJ2-1; 9 bases agree with TRBD2. With 0 bases clipped from V and 6 bases from J, the junction kept 3 bases outside the gene matches. Germline CDR1 NSQYPW, CDR2 LRSPGD (reference sequence). This CDR3 is 15 amino acids long. The CDR3 DNA, read in part, is TGCACCTGCAGTGCAGATGGGGGGGCGCTTGCTGAGCAGTTC. It specifies CTCSADGGALAEQF. The full-length CDR3 reads as CTCSADGGALAEQFF.

About this clone itself: Gene names are the mouse ones. Sequencing ends 1 residue short of the CDR3 end; the germline J gene provides the rest. This chain uses TRBV3 with TRBJ1-2; 10 bases are shared with TRBD1. Germline CDR1 is SNHLY and CDR2 is FYNGKV (reference sequence). V gave up 6 bases and J gave up 2 bases; unmatched junction bases: 6. The CDR3 spans 15 residues. The CDR3 DNA, read in part, is TGTGCCAGCAGACGGACAGGGGGGTCCAACTCCGACTACACC. Translated: CASRRTGGSNSDYT. In full, the CDR3 reads CASRRTGGSNSDYTF.

This clone is medium-sized within its sample. Genes and germline come from the mouse. Coverage ceases 1 residue before the CDR3 finishes, and the germline J gene fills in the end. The chain links TRBV13-1 to TRBJ2-7, with TRBD2 identical over 7 bases. Germline CDR1 and CDR2: NSHNY and SYGAGN. CDR3 size: 12 residues. The trim removed 2 bases at V and 7 bases at J, leaving 3 bases unmatched. CDR3 region: CASSEDWREQYF. CDR3 DNA, as far as it was read: TGTGCCAGCAGTGAGGACTGGAGGGAACAGTAC.

On this clone: These gene names are mouse names. Sequencing ends 1 residue short of the CDR3 end; the germline J gene provides the rest. The genes are TRBV23 and TRBJ2-2; TRBD1 was called by the table and not checked on the DNA. The germline CDR1 and CDR2 sequences are KGHTA and FQNQQP. The CDR3 consists of 15 residues. CDR3 bases read: TGCTCCAGCAGTCAAAGGACAGGGGACACCGGGCAGCTCTAC. It codes for CSSSQRTGDTGQLY. The entire CDR3 protein is CSSSQRTGDTGQLYF.

This clone is labeled as medium-sized. Mouse germline and gene names are used. Read data end 1 residue before the CDR3 end; the end is taken from the germline J gene. The rearrangement uses TRBV23 and TRBJ1-2; the table gives TRBD1 as D, unverified against the DNA. Looked up from germline, CDR1 is KGHTA and CDR2 is FQNQQP. The CDR3 is 14 residues long. The DNA read from the CDR3 is TGCTCCAGCAGTCAATCGACAGGGAACTCCGACTACACC. Amino acids: CSSSQSTGNSDYT. The whole CDR3 sequence reads CSSSQSTGNSDYTF.

On this clone itself: Each gene name is a mouse one. Partial CDR3 DNA: TGCTCCAGCAGTCCGGGACAATATAATTCGCCCCTCTAC. As protein: CSSSPGQYNSPLY. The whole CDR3 protein is CSSSPGQYNSPLYF. The V and J genes are TRBV23 and TRBJ1-6; the table assigns TRBD1, which was not confirmed against the DNA. With the read ending 1 residue before the CDR3 end, the germline J gene is used to fill in that end. TRBJ1-6 is identified as an open reading frame with a role that is uncertain. Germline-derived CDR1 and CDR2 are KGHTA and FQNQQP. The CDR3 runs 14 residues.